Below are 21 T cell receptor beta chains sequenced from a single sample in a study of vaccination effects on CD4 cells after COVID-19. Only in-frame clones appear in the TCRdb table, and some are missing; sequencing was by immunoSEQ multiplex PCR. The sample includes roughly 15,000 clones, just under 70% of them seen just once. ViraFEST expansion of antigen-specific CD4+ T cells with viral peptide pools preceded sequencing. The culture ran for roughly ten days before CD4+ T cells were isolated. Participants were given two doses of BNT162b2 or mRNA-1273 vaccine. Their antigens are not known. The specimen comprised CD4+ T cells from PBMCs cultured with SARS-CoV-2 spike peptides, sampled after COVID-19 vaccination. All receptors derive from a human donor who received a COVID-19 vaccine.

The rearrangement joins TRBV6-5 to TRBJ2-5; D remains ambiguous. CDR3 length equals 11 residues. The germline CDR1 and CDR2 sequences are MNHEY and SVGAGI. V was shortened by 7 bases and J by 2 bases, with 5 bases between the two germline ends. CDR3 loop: CASTLQETQYF. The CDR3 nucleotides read TGTGCCAGCACCCTACAAGAGACCCAGTACTTC.

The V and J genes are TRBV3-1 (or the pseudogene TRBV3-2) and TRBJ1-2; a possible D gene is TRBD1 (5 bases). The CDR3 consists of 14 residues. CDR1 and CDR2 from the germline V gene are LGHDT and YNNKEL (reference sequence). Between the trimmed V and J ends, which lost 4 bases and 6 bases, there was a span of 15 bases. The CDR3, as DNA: TGTGCCAGCAGCCCCCCGCAGGGCCGTAATGGCTACACCTTC. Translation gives CASSPPQGRNGYTF.

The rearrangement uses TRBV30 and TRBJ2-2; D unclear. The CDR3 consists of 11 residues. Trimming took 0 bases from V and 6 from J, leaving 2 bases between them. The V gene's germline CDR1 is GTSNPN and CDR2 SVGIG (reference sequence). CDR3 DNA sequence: TGTGCCTGGAGTGTAGCCGGGGAGCTGTTTTTT. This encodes CAWSVAGELFF.

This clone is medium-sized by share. For the CDR3, the DNA is TGTGCCAGCAGTTACTTGTCAGGGGGTAACACCGGGGAGCTGTTTTTT. Protein sequence: CASSYLSGGNTGELFF. This chain uses TRBV6-2 or TRBV6-3 with TRBJ2-2; 7 nucleotides line up with TRBD1. Germline V lookup: CDR1 MNHEY, CDR2 SVGEGT. CDR3 length equals 16 residues. With 1 base clipped from V and 2 bases from J, the junction kept 4 bases outside the gene matches.

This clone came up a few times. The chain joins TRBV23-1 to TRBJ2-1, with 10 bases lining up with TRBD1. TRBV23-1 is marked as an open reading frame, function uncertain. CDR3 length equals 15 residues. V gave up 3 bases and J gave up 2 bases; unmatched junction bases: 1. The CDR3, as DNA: TGCGCCAGCAGTCACGACAGGGGGCCCTACAATGAGCAGTTCTTC. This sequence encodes CASSHDRGPYNEQFF.

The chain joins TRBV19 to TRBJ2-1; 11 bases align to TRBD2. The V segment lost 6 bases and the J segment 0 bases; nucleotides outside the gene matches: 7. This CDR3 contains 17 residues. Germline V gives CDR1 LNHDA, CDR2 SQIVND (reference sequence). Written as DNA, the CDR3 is TGTGCCAGTAGCCCCCCTAGCGGGAGGCTCTCCTACAATGAGCAGTTCTTC. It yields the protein CASSPPSGRLSYNEQFF.

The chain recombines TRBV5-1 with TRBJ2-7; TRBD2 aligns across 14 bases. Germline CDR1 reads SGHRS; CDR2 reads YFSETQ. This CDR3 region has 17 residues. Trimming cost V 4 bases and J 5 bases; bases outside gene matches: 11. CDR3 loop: CASSPGTSGSFYHEQYF. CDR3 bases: TGCGCCAGCAGCCCTGGGACTAGCGGGAGTTTCTACCACGAGCAGTACTTC.

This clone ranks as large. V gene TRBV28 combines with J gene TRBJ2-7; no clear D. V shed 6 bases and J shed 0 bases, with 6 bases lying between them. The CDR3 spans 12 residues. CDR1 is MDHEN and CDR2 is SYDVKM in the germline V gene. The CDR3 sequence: CASSPSSYEQYF. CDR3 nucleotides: TGTGCCAGCAGCCCTAGCTCCTACGAGCAGTACTTC.

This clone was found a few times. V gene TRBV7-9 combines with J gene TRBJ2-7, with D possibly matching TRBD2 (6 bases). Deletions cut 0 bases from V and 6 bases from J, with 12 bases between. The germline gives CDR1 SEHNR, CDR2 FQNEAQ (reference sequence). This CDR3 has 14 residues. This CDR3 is CASSLAGGTFEQYF. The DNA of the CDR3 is TGTGCCAGCAGCTTAGCAGGTGGGACTTTCGAGCAGTACTTC.

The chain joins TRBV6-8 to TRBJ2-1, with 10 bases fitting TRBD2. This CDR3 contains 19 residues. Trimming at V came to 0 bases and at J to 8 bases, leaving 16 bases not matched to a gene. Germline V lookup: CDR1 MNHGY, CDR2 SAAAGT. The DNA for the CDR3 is TGTGCCAGCAGTTACTCGCAAAGGCCTAGCGGGAGATTGATCGATGAGCAGTTCTTC. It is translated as CASSYSQRPSGRLIDEQFF.

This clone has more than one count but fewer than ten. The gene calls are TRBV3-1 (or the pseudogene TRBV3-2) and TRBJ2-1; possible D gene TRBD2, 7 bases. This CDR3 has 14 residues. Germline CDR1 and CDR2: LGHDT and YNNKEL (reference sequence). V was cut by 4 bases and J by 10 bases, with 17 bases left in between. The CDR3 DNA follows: TGTGCCAGCAGCCCCGCCGGGGGGCGAGGGGAGCAGTTCTTC. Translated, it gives CASSPAGGRGEQFF.

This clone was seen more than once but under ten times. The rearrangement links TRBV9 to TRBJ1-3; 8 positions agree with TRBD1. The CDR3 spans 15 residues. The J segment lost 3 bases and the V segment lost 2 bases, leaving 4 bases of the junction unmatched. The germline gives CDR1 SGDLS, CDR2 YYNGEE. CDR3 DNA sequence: TGTGCCAGCAGCGTTCCAGGGGGCAGTGGAAACACCATATATTTT. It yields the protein CASSVPGGSGNTIYF.

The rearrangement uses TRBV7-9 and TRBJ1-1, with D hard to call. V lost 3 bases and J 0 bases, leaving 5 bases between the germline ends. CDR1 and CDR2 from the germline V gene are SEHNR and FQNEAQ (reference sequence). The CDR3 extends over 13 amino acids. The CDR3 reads CASSLVVNTEAFF. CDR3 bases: TGTGCCAGCAGCTTGGTCGTGAACACTGAAGCTTTCTTT.

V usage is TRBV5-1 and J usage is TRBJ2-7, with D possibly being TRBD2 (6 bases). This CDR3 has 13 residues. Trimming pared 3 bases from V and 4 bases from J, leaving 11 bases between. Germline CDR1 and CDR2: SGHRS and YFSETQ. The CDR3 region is CASSWGVDYEQYF. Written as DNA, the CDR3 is TGCGCCAGCAGCTGGGGGGTCGATTACGAGCAGTACTTC.

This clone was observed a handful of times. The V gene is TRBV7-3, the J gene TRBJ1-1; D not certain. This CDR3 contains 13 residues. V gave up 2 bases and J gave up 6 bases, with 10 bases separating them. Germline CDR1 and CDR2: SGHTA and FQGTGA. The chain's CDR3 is CASSLGVSAEAFF. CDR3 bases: TGTGCCAGCAGCTTAGGGGTCTCGGCTGAAGCTTTCTTT.

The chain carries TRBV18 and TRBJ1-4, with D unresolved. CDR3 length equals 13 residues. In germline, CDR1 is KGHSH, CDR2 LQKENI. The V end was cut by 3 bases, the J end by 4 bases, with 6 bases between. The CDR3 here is CASSPDINEKLFF. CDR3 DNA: TGTGCCAGCTCACCCGACATTAATGAAAAACTGTTTTTT.

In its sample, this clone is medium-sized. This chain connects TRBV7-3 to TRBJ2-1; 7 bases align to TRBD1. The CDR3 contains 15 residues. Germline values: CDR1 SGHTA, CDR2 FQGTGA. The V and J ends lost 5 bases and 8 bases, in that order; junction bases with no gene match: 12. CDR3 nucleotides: TGTGCCAGCAGCCCAGCTAAGACAGGGAACGATGAGCAGTTCTTC. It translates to CASSPAKTGNDEQFF.

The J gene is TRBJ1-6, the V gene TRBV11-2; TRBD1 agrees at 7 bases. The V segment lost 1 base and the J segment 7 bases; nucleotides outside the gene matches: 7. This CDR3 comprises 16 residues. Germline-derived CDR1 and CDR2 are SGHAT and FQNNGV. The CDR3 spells CASSLVRTGVNSPLHF. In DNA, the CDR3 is TGTGCCAGCAGCTTAGTTAGAACAGGGGTGAATTCACCCCTCCACTTT. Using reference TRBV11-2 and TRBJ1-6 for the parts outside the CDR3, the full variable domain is EAGVAQSPRYKIIEKRQSVAFWCNPISGHATLYWYQQILGQGPKLLIQFQNNGVVDDSQLPKDRFSAERLKGVDSTLKIQPAKLEDSAVYLCASSLVRTGVNSPLHFGNGTRLTVT.

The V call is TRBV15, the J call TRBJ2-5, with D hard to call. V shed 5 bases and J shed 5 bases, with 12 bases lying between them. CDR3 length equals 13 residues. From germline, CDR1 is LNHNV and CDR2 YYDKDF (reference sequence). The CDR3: CATSRDRPETQYF. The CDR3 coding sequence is TGTGCCACCAGCCGCGACCGTCCGGAGACCCAGTACTTC.

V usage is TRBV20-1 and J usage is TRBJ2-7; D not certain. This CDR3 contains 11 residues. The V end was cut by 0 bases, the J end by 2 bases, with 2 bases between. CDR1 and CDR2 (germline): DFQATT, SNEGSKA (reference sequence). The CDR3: CSARDTYEQYF. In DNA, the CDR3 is TGCAGTGCTAGAGACACCTACGAGCAGTACTTC.

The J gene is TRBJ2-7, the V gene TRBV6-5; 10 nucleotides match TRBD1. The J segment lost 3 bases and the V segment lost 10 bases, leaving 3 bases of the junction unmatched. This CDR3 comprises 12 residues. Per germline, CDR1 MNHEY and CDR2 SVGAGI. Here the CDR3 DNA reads TGTGCCACTAGGGACAGGGGCTACGAGCAGTACTTC. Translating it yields CATRDRGYEQYF.